The clone carrying this T cell receptor (beta chain) was found many times. Its antigen is currently unknown. The data were obtained in a study of T-cell reconstitution after alpha-beta-depleted transplantation in children. Trimming took 7 bases from V and 2 from J, leaving 11 bases between them. Germline V gene data show CDR1 as SEHNR and CDR2 as FQNEAQ (reference sequence). The CDR3 runs 13 residues. Overall study findings and caveats: Counts and diversity of T cells one year after transplant came mostly from newly produced T cells.

TCRbeta library construction was performed incorporating unique molecular identifiers. TCRdb called the PCR reads again in MiXCR, with one record for every CDR3 protein. The table lists around 200,000 distinct CDR3 sequences, approximately 8% of them singletons. This rearrangement joins TRBV7-9 to TRBJ1-2; D gene ambiguous. Source: PBMCs, mostly from graft donor cells, taken 360 days after TCRalphabeta/CD19-depleted stem cell transplant. The receptor's source is a male patient between 2 and 9 years old who had a stem cell transplant for acute myeloid leukemia, so the T cells may come from the graft donor. The CDR3 protein is CASTPKENYGYTF. The CDR3 DNA reads TGTGCCAGCACCCCCAAGGAAAACTATGGCTACACCTTC.